This is a list of T cell receptor beta chains from one sample in a study of cytomegalovirus exposure and HLA in healthy donors. TCRdb keeps only in-frame clones here, not all; method: immunoSEQ multiplex PCR. Reported are around 60,000 clones; the ten largest clones contain around 5%. Sample: PBMCs. Every receptor here comes from a man aged 25-40 years in good health and CMV-seropositive. The CDR3 runs from the conserved cysteine through the conserved F or W. Each record gives: D gene, clone size, J gene, V gene, CDR3 DNA, CDR3 protein. The D gene is left open where the match is weak. The size field is filled for only some rows; it gives once, few, many or a size class.

d_call: NA; clone_size: NA; j_call: TRBJ2-7; v_call: TRBV5-5; cdr3_nt: TGTGCCAGCAGCTTGGTTCCAGGGTTATACGAGCAGTACTTC; cdr3_aa: CASSLVPGLYEQYF
d_call: TRBD1; clone_size: NA; j_call: TRBJ2-7; v_call: TRBV15; cdr3_nt: TGTGCCACCAGCAGGGACAGGGTCGGTGGGTACGAGCAGTACTTC; cdr3_aa: CATSRDRVGGYEQYF
d_call: NA; clone_size: NA; j_call: TRBJ2-5; v_call: TRBV4-1; cdr3_nt: TGCGCCAGCAGCCAAGTTTATGCGGCGCGCCGCCAAGAGACCCAGTACTTC; cdr3_aa: CASSQVYAARRQETQYF
d_call: TRBD1; clone_size: NA; j_call: TRBJ1-1; v_call: TRBV28; cdr3_nt: TGTGCCGGACAGGGGGGCACTGAAGCTTTCTTT; cdr3_aa: CAGQGGTEAFF
d_call: NA; clone_size: NA; j_call: TRBJ2-7; v_call: TRBV30; cdr3_nt: TGTGCCTGGAGTTTGCGAGAGAGCTCCTACGAGCAGTACTTC; cdr3_aa: CAWSLRESSYEQYF
d_call: NA; clone_size: NA; j_call: TRBJ1-3; v_call: TRBV4-2; cdr3_nt: TGTGCCAGCAGCCAAGATGGCTCGGCAGGGGTTGGAAACACCATATATTTT; cdr3_aa: CASSQDGSAGVGNTIYF
d_call: TRBD2; clone_size: NA; j_call: TRBJ2-1; v_call: TRBV4-2; cdr3_nt: TGTGCCAGCAGCCAACGTGGACTAGCGGGAGTATATGAGCAGTTCTTC; cdr3_aa: CASSQRGLAGVYEQFF
d_call: TRBD1; clone_size: NA; j_call: TRBJ2-5; v_call: TRBV5-1; cdr3_nt: TGCGCCAGCAGCCACCCAGGGGCAGGGGGAGAGACCCAGTACTTC; cdr3_aa: CASSHPGAGGETQYF
d_call: NA; clone_size: NA; j_call: TRBJ1-1; v_call: TRBV11-2; cdr3_nt: TGTGCCAGCAGCTTATTTGTTGGTAGAAACACTGAAGCTTTCTTT; cdr3_aa: CASSLFVGRNTEAFF
d_call: TRBD1; clone_size: NA; j_call: TRBJ2-2; v_call: TRBV6-1; cdr3_nt: TGTGCCAGCAGTGAAAGGCGACAGGGGGCCGGGGAGCTGTTTTTT; cdr3_aa: CASSERRQGAGELFF
d_call: NA; clone_size: NA; j_call: TRBJ2-7; v_call: TRBV7-9; cdr3_nt: TGTGCCAGCAGCTGGGGGGACGGAGACGAGCAGTACTTC; cdr3_aa: CASSWGDGDEQYF
d_call: TRBD2; clone_size: medium-sized; j_call: TRBJ2-1; v_call: TRBV19; cdr3_nt: TGTGCCAGTAGTATCATACTAGCGGACTACAATGAGCAGTTCTTC; cdr3_aa: CASSIILADYNEQFF
d_call: NA; clone_size: NA; j_call: TRBJ2-3; v_call: TRBV7-8; cdr3_nt: TGTGCCAGCAGCTTGAGGTGGGGGGTGGATACGCAGTATTTT; cdr3_aa: CASSLRWGVDTQYF
d_call: NA; clone_size: NA; j_call: TRBJ2-4; v_call: TRBV2; cdr3_nt: TGTGCCAGCAGTGAGGTCCAGCAGGTAAACATTCAGTACTTC; cdr3_aa: CASSEVQQVNIQYF
d_call: TRBD2; clone_size: NA; j_call: TRBJ2-1; v_call: TRBV6-6; cdr3_nt: TGTGCCAGCAGTCTGGGACTAGCGCCAGACAATGAGCAGTTCTTC; cdr3_aa: CASSLGLAPDNEQFF
d_call: NA; clone_size: NA; j_call: TRBJ1-2; v_call: TRBV7-9; cdr3_nt: TGTGCCAGCAGCCCGTCCGAAGGGGCCTATGGCTACACCTTC; cdr3_aa: CASSPSEGAYGYTF
d_call: NA; clone_size: NA; j_call: TRBJ2-7; v_call: TRBV14; cdr3_nt: TGTGCCAGCAGCTGGGGGGGCTTGAGTGCCTACGAGCAGTACTTC; cdr3_aa: CASSWGGLSAYEQYF
d_call: NA; clone_size: NA; j_call: TRBJ1-1; v_call: TRBV5-1; cdr3_nt: TGCGCCAGCAGCTTGGAACAGGGCGAGGCAGCTTTCTTT; cdr3_aa: CASSLEQGEAAFF
d_call: NA; clone_size: NA; j_call: TRBJ2-7; v_call: TRBV4-1; cdr3_nt: TGCGCCAGCAGTTATGACGGGACCTACGAGCAGTACTTC; cdr3_aa: CASSYDGTYEQYF
d_call: TRBD2; clone_size: NA; j_call: TRBJ2-5; v_call: TRBV30; cdr3_nt: TGTGCCTGGACCGGACTAGCGGAGACCCAGTACTTC; cdr3_aa: CAWTGLAETQYF
d_call: NA; clone_size: NA; j_call: TRBJ2-5; v_call: TRBV15; cdr3_nt: TGTGCCACCAGCACCGGGAGTCCGGAAGAGACCCAGTACTTC; cdr3_aa: CATSTGSPEETQYF
d_call: NA; clone_size: NA; j_call: TRBJ2-7; v_call: TRBV10-3; cdr3_nt: TGTGCCATCAGTGACAGGGTCGACGAGCAGTACTTC; cdr3_aa: CAISDRVDEQYF
d_call: TRBD1; clone_size: NA; j_call: TRBJ1-5; v_call: TRBV5-1; cdr3_nt: TGCGCCAGCAGCTCTACAGGGGGTGGTCAGCCCCAGCATTTT; cdr3_aa: CASSSTGGGQPQHF
d_call: NA; clone_size: NA; j_call: TRBJ2-3; v_call: TRBV2; cdr3_nt: TGTGCCAGCACCCAAGGGGGGGTCGGCACAGATACGCAGTATTTT; cdr3_aa: CASTQGGVGTDTQYF
d_call: TRBD1; clone_size: NA; j_call: TRBJ2-7; v_call: TRBV19; cdr3_nt: TGTGCCAGTAGCTGGACAGGGCCGGGGGACGAGCAGTACTTC; cdr3_aa: CASSWTGPGDEQYF
d_call: TRBD1; clone_size: NA; j_call: TRBJ1-1; v_call: TRBV5-1; cdr3_nt: TGCGCCAGCAGCAGAGGGACAGGGGGCGAGGGCACTGAAGCTTTCTTT; cdr3_aa: CASSRGTGGEGTEAFF